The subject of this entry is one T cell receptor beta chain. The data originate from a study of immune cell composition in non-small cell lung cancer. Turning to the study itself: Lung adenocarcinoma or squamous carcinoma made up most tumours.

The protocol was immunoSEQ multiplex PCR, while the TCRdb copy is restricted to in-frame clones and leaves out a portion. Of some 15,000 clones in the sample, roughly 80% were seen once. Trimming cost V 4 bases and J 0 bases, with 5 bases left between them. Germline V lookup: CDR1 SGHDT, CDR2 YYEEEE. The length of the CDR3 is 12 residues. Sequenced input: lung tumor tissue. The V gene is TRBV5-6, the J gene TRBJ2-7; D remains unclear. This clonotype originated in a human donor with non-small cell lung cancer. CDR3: CASSPNSYEQYF. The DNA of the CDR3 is TGTGCCAGCAGCCCGAACTCCTACGAGCAGTACTTC. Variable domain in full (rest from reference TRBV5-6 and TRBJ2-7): DAGVTQSPTHLIKTRGQQVTLRCSPKSGHDTVSWYQQALGQGPQFIFQYYEEEERQRGNFPDRFSGHQFPNYSSELNVNALLLGDSALYLCASSPNSYEQYFGPGTRLTVT.